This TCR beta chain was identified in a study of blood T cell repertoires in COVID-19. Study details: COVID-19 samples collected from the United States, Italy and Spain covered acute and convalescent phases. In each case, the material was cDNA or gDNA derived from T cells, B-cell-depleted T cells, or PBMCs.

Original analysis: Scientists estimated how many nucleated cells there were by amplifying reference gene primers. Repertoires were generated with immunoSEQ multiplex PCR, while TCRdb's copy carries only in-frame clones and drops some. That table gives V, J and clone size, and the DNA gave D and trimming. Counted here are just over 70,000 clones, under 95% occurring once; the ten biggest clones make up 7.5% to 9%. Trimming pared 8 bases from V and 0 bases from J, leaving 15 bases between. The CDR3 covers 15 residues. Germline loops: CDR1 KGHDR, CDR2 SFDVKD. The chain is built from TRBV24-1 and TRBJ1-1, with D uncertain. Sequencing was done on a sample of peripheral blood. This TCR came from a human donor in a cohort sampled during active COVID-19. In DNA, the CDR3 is TGTGCCACCATTAGAGGAATTAATATGAACACTGAAGCTTTCTTT. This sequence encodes CATIRGINMNTEAFF.